This T cell receptor beta chain was captured by sequencing in a study of long-term antiretroviral therapy in people with HIV. Study conclusions and caveats: It was observed that HIV repertoires exhibited narrower CDR3 length ranges than controls. All time points showed a repertoire dominated by clones expanded before ART. The study found that diversity rose after ART but stayed below transplant donor controls.

This CDR3 spans 14 amino acids. CDR1 and CDR2 (germline): SEHNR, FQNEAQ (reference sequence). Version v3.0 of the immunoSEQ assay was performed at survey level. The method was immunoSEQ multiplex PCR; TCRdb's version includes in-frame clones alone and lacks a portion of them. The data hold around 24,000 clones, with 76% observed a single time. The study used samples holding about 0.9-10 million cryopreserved PBMC before DNA extraction. This clone was detected only once. The antigen remains unidentified. Sequenced material: unsorted PBMCs, taken 0.5 years after starting antiretroviral therapy. This TCR was recovered from a woman in her thirties or forties with HIV. The chain is built from TRBV7-9 and TRBJ2-5; D is perhaps TRBD1 (7 bases). Gene TRBJ2-7 matches the end of the DNA better, so the J call may be wrong. The CDR3 sequence is CASSLVAGGGEQYF. CDR3 DNA sequence: TGTGCCAGCAGCTTAGTGGCAGGGGGAGGCGAGCAGTACTTC.